The T cell receptor (beta chain) described here comes from a study of identical twins. One entry per CDR3 protein, called by TCRdb with MiXCR from the 5' RACE reads. The profile shows some 760,000 distinct CDR3 sequences, 15% to 20% of them singletons. This clonotype was seen a few times. The sample was also reused in another study, on T cells expressing NK-cell markers.

This TCR came from a woman between 18 and 29 years old in good health. The sequencing input was PBMCs.

The CDR3 loop is CSARGLAYNEQFF. CDR3 DNA: TGCAGTGCTAGGGGCTTGGCCTACAATGAGCAGTTCTTC. V and J are TRBV20-1 and TRBJ2-1, with no clear D. The CDR3 extends over 13 amino acids. V was trimmed by 3 bases and J by 2 bases, leaving 8 bases between them. Germline CDR1 and CDR2: DFQATT and SNEGSKA (reference sequence).